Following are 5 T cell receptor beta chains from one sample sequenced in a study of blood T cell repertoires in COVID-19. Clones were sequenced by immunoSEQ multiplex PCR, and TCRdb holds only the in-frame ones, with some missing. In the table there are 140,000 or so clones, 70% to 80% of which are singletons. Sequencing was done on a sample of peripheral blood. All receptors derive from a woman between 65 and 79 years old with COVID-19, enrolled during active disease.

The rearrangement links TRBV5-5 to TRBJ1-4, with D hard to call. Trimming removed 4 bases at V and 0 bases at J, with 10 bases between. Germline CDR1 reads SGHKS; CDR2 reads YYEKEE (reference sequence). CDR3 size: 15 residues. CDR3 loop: CASSGRLATNEKLFF. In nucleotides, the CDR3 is TGTGCCAGCAGCGGAAGACTAGCAACTAATGAAAAACTGTTTTTT.

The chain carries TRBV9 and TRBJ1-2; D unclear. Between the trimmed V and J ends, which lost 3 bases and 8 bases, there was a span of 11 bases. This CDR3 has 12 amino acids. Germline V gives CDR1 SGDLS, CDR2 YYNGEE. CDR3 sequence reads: CASSEGGSGYTF. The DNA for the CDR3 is TGTGCCAGCAGCGAGGGAGGCAGCGGCTACACCTTC.

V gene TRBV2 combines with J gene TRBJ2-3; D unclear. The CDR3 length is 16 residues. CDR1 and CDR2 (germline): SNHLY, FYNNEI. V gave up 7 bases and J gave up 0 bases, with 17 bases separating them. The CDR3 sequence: CASKLLGSKSTDTQYF. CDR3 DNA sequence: TGTGCCAGCAAACTCCTGGGCAGTAAAAGCACAGATACGCAGTATTTT.

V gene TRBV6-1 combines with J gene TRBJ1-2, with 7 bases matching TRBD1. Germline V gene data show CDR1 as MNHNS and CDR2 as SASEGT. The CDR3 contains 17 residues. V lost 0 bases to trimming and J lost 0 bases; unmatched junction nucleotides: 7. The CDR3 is CASSEAGWGQTNYGYTF. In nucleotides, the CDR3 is TGTGCCAGCAGTGAAGCTGGATGGGGACAGACTAACTATGGCTACACCTTC.

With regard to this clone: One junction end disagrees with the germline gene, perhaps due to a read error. The CDR3 sequence is CAPRISQGYNEKLFF. The CDR3 DNA sequence: TGTGCCCCCAGGATTTCACAGGGCTATAATGAAAAACTGTTTTTT. The chain couples TRBV24-1 to TRBJ1-4; possibly TRBD1 for D (6 bases). The CDR3 totals 15 residues. Germline V gene sequence: CDR1 KGHDR, CDR2 SFDVKD.